These 25 T cell receptor beta chains came from one sample sequenced in a study of CDR3 diversity in severe acne (dated by TCRdb to between 2018 and 2021). Receptor libraries were prepared by PCR. The data were produced on an Illumina HiSeq 2000. TCRdb passed the public sequencing reads through fastp at Q25 and MiXCR, retaining productive beta sequences. Each CDR3 protein appears once, grouped with its most common genes and DNA. The sample profile shows 100,000 or so distinct CDR3 sequences; roughly 51% of them were found once. Of the sample, 9.5% to 15% falls within the top ten clones. Sequenced material: blood. The receptors shown here come from a male donor with acne.

A remark on this clonotype: No conserved phenylalanine or tryptophan is present at the end of the CDR3, so a read error is the likely explanation. The chain links TRBV5-4 to TRBJ2-1, with D unresolved. CDR1 SGHNT and CDR2 YYREEE come from the germline V gene (reference sequence). V was clipped by 2 bases and J by 8 bases, with 11 bases between them. The CDR3 has 13 amino acids. CDR3 protein: CASSFRQSDEQFY. Written as DNA, the CDR3 is TGTGCCAGCAGCTTCCGCCAGTCGGATGAGCAGTTCTAC.

Worth noting for this clonotype: A much larger clone lies one base from this, so it may be a read error. J is TRBJ1-4 and V is TRBV10-3; 9 bases fit TRBD1. The germline V gene has CDR1 ENHRY and CDR2 SYGVKD. The CDR3 extends over 15 amino acids. The CDR3 bases are TGTGCCATCGGGGTGAACAGGGGGCCGGTCGAAAAACTGTCTTTT. This codes for CAIGVNRGPVEKLSF.

This clonotype was seen repeatedly, ten times or more. The chain is built from TRBV2 and TRBJ2-7; 9 nucleotides agree with TRBD1. Trimming took 4 bases from V and 6 from J; bases not matched to a gene: 7. Looked up from germline, CDR1 is SNHLY and CDR2 is FYNNEI. The length of the CDR3 is 14 residues. CDR3 in amino acids: CASSGTGGRGEQYV. The CDR3 region has the DNA TGTGCCAGCAGTGGTACAGGGGGCAGAGGCGAGCAGTACGTC.

This clonotype was counted ten times or more. The rearrangement links TRBV7-2 to TRBJ2-3, with 10 bases matching TRBD1. Germline CDR1 SGHTA, CDR2 FQGNSA. CDR3 length: 15 residues. The V gene end was trimmed by 4 bases and the J gene end by 7 bases; junction bases not matched to a gene: 8. CDR3 in amino acids: CASSWGQGFSNTQYF. The CDR3 coding sequence is TGTGCCAGCAGCTGGGGACAGGGGTTTTCAAATACGCAGTATTTT.

This clonotype was observed at least ten times. J is TRBJ1-2 and V is TRBV5-6; D possibly corresponds to TRBD1 (5 bases). CDR1 is SGHDT and CDR2 is YYEEEE in the germline V gene. Trimming left V 2 bases short and J 8 bases short, with 13 bases between. The CDR3 is made up of 13 amino acids. The CDR3 is CASSFSRDDGYTF. The DNA for the CDR3 is TGTGCCAGCAGCTTCTCCAGGGATGACGGCTACACCTTC.

This clonotype was detected a few times. The chain employs TRBV19 and TRBJ2-7, with a possible D match to TRBD1 (5 bases). The germline V gene encodes CDR1 LNHDA and CDR2 SQIVND (reference sequence). V dropped 4 bases and J dropped 0 bases, with 13 bases sitting between them. The length of the CDR3 is 15 residues. CDR3 in DNA: TGTGCCAGTAGTACATGGGGCCGTAGCTCCTACGAGCAGTACTTC. Translation: CASSTWGRSSYEQYF.

The chain links TRBV7-8 to TRBJ1-6; TRBD1 matches at 8 bases. The CDR3 length is 15 residues. Germline CDR1 reads SGHVS; CDR2 reads FQNEAQ. Germline trimming cut 6 bases from V and 7 bases from J; bases unmatched to any gene: 8. The CDR3 DNA sequence: TGTGCCAGCAGGGAAGGACAGGGAGGAAATTCACCCCTCCACTTT. Translation gives CASREGQGGNSPLHF.

J is TRBJ2-3 and V is TRBV25-1; unclear D gene. CDR1 and CDR2 (germline): MGHDK, SYGVNS. Trimming took 2 bases from V and 5 from J, leaving 11 bases between them. The CDR3 covers 14 residues. The CDR3 DNA is TGTGCCAGCAGTGAAAGAATAGGGCAAGATACGCAGTATTTT. The encoded protein is CASSERIGQDTQYF.

The rearrangement uses TRBV7-3 and TRBJ2-2; TRBD2 agrees at 7 bases. Unmatched junction bases numbered 4, after V lost 1 base and J lost 5 bases. The CDR3 has 15 amino acids. CDR1 is SGHTA and CDR2 is FQGTGA in the germline V gene. In DNA form, the CDR3 reads TGTGCCAGCAGCTTAAGGAGCGGGAAAACCGGGGAGCTGTTTTTT. Its translation is CASSLRSGKTGELFF. Looking up the rest from reference TRBV7-3 and TRBJ2-2 gives the full variable domain: GAGVSQTPSNKVTEKGKYVELRCDPISGHTALYWYRQSLGQGPEFLIYFQGTGAADDSGLPNDRFFAVRPEGSVSTLKIQRTERGDSAVYLCASSLRSGKTGELFFGEGSRLTVL.

On this clonotype itself: This may be a read error, as it is one base from a much larger clone. Since no conserved phenylalanine or tryptophan closes the CDR3, a read error is the likely cause. V is TRBV5-1 and J is TRBJ1-1; D gene ambiguous. Germline V gene sequence: CDR1 SGHRS, CDR2 YFSETQ. This CDR3 comprises 14 residues. V was pared by 8 bases and J by 0 bases, with 14 bases between. This chain's CDR3 is CASSLTDMNTEAFL. The CDR3 coding sequence is TGCGCCAGTTCTTTGACCGACATGAACACTGAAGCTTTCCTT.

With respect to this clonotype: This is likely a read error, given that the CDR3 carries no conserved phenylalanine or tryptophan at its end. The DNA is omitted, as the CDR3 cannot be located on it reliably, and the CDR3 follows TCRdb's listing. The chain joins TRBV20-1 to TRBJ2-2; the listed D gene, TRBD2, was not tested against the DNA. The CDR3 spans 17 amino acids, including both terminal residues. CDR1 and CDR2 (germline): DFQATT, SNEGSKA (reference sequence). The CDR3 reads CSASCIAGAGPGFDRAG.

A word on this clonotype: An end of the junction does not agree with germline; a read error may underlie this. The chain uses TRBV7-7 and TRBJ2-2, with D maybe TRBD1 (5 bases). There are 15 residues in the CDR3. The germline CDR1 and CDR2 sequences are SSHAT and FNYEAQ (reference sequence). The chain's CDR3 is CASSEAPRVGGELFF. DNA of the CDR3: TGTGCTAGCAGCGAGGCCCCCAGGGTGGGCGGGGAGCTGTTTTTT.

On this clonotype itself: The DNA is left out, because the CDR3 cannot be placed on it with certainty; the CDR3 is given as TCRdb lists it. This chain uses TRBV20-1 with TRBJ2-7; the listed D gene, TRBD1, was not tested against the DNA. From its first to its last residue, the CDR3 has 14 amino acids. Looked up from germline, CDR1 is DFQATT and CDR2 is SNEGSKA (reference sequence). CDR3: CCASSRTGGYEQYF.

The table lists this clonotype with a few counts. One base away lies a much larger clone, so this may be a sequencing read error. This chain links TRBV7-9 with TRBJ2-5; TRBD2 aligns across 8 bases. The CDR3 contains 12 residues. Germline-derived CDR1 and CDR2 are SEHNR and FQNEAQ (reference sequence). The junction had 8 bases not matched to a gene; V was cut back by 8 bases and J by 9 bases. CDR3 in DNA: TGTGCCAGCGCGGCAGGGACTAGGGCCCAGTACTTC. Protein product: CASAAGTRAQYF.

In this sample, this clonotype turned up a few times. The chain employs TRBV25-1 and TRBJ2-7; D ambiguous. V was cut by 4 bases and J by 5 bases, with 9 bases left in between. The germline V gene has CDR1 MGHDK and CDR2 SYGVNS. This CDR3 has 12 amino acids. The DNA of the CDR3 is TGTGCCAGCAGTGTAACCCCCCACGAGCAGTACTTC. Encoded protein: CASSVTPHEQYF.

In regard to this clonotype: Without the conserved terminal phenylalanine or tryptophan, this CDR3 likely stems from a read error. The V and J genes are TRBV10-3 and TRBJ2-5; TRBD2 matches 11 bases. This CDR3 region has 13 residues. J lost 5 bases, V lost 10 bases, and 6 bases had no gene match. Germline CDR1 is ENHRY and CDR2 is SYGVKD. The CDR3 loop is CATSVAGGETQYL. The DNA for the CDR3 is TGTGCCACCTCCGTAGCGGGAGGGGAGACCCAGTACCTC.

The J gene is TRBJ2-3, the V gene TRBV7-6; 14 bases match TRBD2. CDR1 SGHVS and CDR2 FNYEAQ come from the germline V gene. This CDR3 is 15 amino acids long. The junction had 3 bases not matched to a gene; V was cut back by 5 bases and J by 5 bases. The CDR3 bases are TGTGCCAGCAGCACCGGACTAGCGGGGGGAGATACGCAGTATTTT. Amino acid sequence: CASSTGLAGGDTQYF.

This rearrangement joins TRBV24-1 to TRBJ1-5; no clear D gene. The CDR3 totals 13 residues. V lost 5 bases and J 1 base, leaving 5 bases between the germline ends. Germline values: CDR1 KGHDR, CDR2 SFDVKD. CDR3 sequence (DNA): TGTGCCACCAGTGGTGACAGCAATCAGCCCCAGCATTTT. This translates into CATSGDSNQPQHF.

This clonotype was seen repeatedly, ten times or more. The chain has TRBV10-3 and TRBJ2-4, with 7 bases identical to TRBD1. The length of the CDR3 is 17 residues. Germline CDR1 and CDR2: ENHRY and SYGVKD. Losses at the gene ends were 3 bases for V and 0 bases for J; bases not matched to a gene: 8. In nucleotides, the CDR3 is TGTGCCATCAGTGACCGGGACAGACACCAAGCCAAAAACATTCAGTACTTC. Translation gives CAISDRDRHQAKNIQYF.

In its sample, this clonotype ranks as medium-sized. The CDR3: CSARDLDSQAQYF. In nucleotides, the CDR3 is TGCAGTGCTAGAGATCTAGACAGCCAGGCGCAGTATTTT. The V and J genes are TRBV20-1 and TRBJ2-3, with D perhaps TRBD1 (5 bases). The germline CDR1 and CDR2 sequences are DFQATT and SNEGSKA (reference sequence). This CDR3 has 13 amino acids. Trimming took off 0 bases at V and 10 bases at J, with 14 bases between the two ends.

The rearrangement links TRBV7-8 to TRBJ2-5; D might be TRBD1 (6 bases). V lost 2 bases and J lost 5, with 15 bases in between. Germline V lookup: CDR1 SGHVS, CDR2 FQNEAQ. The CDR3 length is 15 residues. For the CDR3, the DNA is TGTGCCAGCAGCTTAACACAGGGAGTAGAGGAGACCCAGTACTTC. Protein: CASSLTQGVEETQYF.

The chain recombines TRBV4-1 with TRBJ2-3; 10 bases are a match to TRBD2. The CDR3 is 13 residues long. The germline V gene encodes CDR1 MGHRA and CDR2 YSYEKL. The J segment lost 6 bases and the V segment lost 8 bases, leaving 5 bases of the junction unmatched. The CDR3 bases are TGCGCCAGCTCCCTAGCGGGAGTTGATACGCAGTATTTT. Translation gives CASSLAGVDTQYF.

This chain joins TRBV2 and TRBJ2-4; 16 positions agree with TRBD2. This CDR3 has 17 residues. The germline V gene has CDR1 SNHLY and CDR2 FYNNEI. The V segment lost 6 bases and the J segment 8 bases; nucleotides outside the gene matches: 10. The CDR3 region has the DNA TGTGCCAGCAGGAAGGGACTAGCGGGAGGGCCGTCGTACATTCAGTACTTC. Translation gives CASRKGLAGGPSYIQYF.

Only a few counts were recorded for this clonotype. This chain links TRBV6-6 with TRBJ1-5, with D possibly being TRBD1 (5 bases). CDR1 MNHNY and CDR2 SVGAGI come from the germline V gene (reference sequence). Trimming cost V 8 bases and J 4 bases, with 15 bases left between them. The CDR3 consists of 14 residues. The CDR3, as DNA: TGTGCCAGCGCCCCTGGGGCCGCAAATCAGCCCCAGCATTTT. Its translation: CASAPGAANQPQHF.

Details on this clonotype: This clone may be a read error of a much larger clone one base away. The V and J genes are TRBV10-3 and TRBJ1-1; unclear D gene. The CDR3 extends over 12 amino acids. Trimming took 0 bases from V and 10 from J, leaving 9 bases between them. From germline, CDR1 is ENHRY and CDR2 SYGVKD. CDR3 bases: TGTGCCATCAGTGAGTCGAGGAGTGGAGCTTTCTTT. Its protein is CAISESRSGAFF.